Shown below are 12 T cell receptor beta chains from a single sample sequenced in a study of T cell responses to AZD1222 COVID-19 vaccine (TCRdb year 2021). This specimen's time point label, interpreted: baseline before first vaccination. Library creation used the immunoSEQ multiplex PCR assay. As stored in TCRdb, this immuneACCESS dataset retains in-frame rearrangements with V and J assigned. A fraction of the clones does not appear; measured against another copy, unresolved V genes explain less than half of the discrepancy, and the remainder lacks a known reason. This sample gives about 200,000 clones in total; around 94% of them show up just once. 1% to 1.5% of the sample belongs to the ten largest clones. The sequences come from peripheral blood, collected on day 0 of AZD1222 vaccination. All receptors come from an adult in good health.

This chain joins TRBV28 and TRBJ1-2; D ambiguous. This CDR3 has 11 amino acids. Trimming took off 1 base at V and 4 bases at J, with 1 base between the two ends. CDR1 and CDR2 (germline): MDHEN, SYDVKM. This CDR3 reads CASSLSYGYTF. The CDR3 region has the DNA TGTGCCAGCAGTTTATCCTATGGCTACACCTTC.

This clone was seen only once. Here the CDR3 reads CASSPSTSWQETQYF. The CDR3 DNA follows: TGTGCCAGCAGCCCTTCGACTAGCTGGCAAGAGACCCAGTACTTC. The J gene is TRBJ2-5, the V gene TRBV5-8; TRBD2 matches 7 bases. The trim removed 4 bases at V and 2 bases at J, leaving 8 bases unmatched. The CDR3 is 15 residues long. The V gene's germline CDR1 is SGHTS and CDR2 YDEGEE. The whole variable domain, remainder taken from reference TRBV5-8 and TRBJ2-5, is EAGVTQSPTHLIKTRGQQATLRCSPISGHTSVYWYQQALGLGLQFLLWYDEGEERNRGNFPPRFSGRQFPNYSSELNVNALELEDSALYLCASSPSTSWQETQYFGPGTRLLVL.

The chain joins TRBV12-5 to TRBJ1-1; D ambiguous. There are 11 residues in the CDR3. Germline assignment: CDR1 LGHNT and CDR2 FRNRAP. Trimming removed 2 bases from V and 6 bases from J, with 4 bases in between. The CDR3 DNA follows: TGTGCTAGTGGTTTGTCTGCTGAAGCTTTCTTT. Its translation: CASGLSAEAFF.

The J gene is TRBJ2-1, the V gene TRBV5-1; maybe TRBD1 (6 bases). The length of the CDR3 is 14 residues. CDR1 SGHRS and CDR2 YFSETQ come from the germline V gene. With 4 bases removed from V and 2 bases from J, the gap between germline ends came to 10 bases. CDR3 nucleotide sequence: TGCGCCAGCAGCATCAGGGGTCCCTACAATGAGCAGTTCTTC. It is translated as CASSIRGPYNEQFF.

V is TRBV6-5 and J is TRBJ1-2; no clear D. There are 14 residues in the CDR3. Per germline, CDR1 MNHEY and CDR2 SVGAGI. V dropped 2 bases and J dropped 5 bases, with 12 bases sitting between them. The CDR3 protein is CASSYASREYGYTF. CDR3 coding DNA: TGTGCCAGCAGTTACGCCAGTAGGGAGTATGGCTACACCTTC.

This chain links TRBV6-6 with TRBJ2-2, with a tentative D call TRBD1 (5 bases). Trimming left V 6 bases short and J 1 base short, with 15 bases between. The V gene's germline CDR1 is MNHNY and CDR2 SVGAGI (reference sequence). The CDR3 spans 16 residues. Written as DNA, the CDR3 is TGTGCCAGCAGATCGAGACAGAATATGAACACCGGGGAGCTGTTTTTT. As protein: CASRSRQNMNTGELFF.

The CDR3 DNA reads TGTGCCAGCAGCGATAATCTTAACAGGGCTGGTGAAGCTTTCTTT. Residues: CASSDNLNRAGEAFF. J is TRBJ1-1 and V is TRBV3-1 (or the pseudogene TRBV3-2), with TRBD1 as a possible D gene (6 bases). The CDR3 is made up of 15 amino acids. Germline V lookup: CDR1 LGHDT, CDR2 YNNKEL (reference sequence). V lost 5 bases and J 7 bases, leaving 20 bases between the germline ends.

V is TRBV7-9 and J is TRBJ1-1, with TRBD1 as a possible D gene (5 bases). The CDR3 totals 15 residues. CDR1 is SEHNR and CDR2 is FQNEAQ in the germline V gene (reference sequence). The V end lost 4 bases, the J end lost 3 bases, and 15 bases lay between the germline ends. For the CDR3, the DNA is TGTGCCAGCAGCTACGGCAGGGTGGGCGACACTGAAGCTTTCTTT. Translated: CASSYGRVGDTEAFF.

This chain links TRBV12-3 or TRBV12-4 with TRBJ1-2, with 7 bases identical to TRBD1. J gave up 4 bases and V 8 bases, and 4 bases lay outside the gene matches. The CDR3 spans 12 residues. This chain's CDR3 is CASDRDGYGYTF. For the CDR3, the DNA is TGTGCCAGCGACAGGGACGGCTATGGCTACACCTTC.

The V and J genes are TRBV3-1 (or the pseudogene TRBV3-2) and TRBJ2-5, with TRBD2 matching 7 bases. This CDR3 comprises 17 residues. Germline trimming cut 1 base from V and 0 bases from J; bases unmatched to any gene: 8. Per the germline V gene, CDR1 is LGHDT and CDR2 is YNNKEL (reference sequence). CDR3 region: CASSQGLTGGYQETQYF. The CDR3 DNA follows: TGTGCCAGCAGCCAAGGTTTGACGGGAGGATACCAAGAGACCCAGTACTTC.

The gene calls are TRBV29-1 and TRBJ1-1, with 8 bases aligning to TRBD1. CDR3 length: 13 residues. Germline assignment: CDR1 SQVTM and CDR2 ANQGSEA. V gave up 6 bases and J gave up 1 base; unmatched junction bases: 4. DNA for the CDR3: TGCAGCGTGCTCAGGGGGCGGAACACTGAAGCTTTCTTT. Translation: CSVLRGRNTEAFF.

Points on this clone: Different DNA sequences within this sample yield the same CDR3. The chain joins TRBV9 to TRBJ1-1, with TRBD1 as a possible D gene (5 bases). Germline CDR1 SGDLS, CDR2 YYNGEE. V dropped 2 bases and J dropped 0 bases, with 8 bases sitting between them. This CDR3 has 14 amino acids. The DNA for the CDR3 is TGTGCCAGCAGCGTTGGGGGGGTGAACACTGAAGCTTTCTTT. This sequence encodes CASSVGGVNTEAFF.